This TCR beta chain was captured by sequencing in a study of blood T cell repertoires in COVID-19. Study-level background: Material from acute and convalescent COVID-19 was sourced from the United States, Italy and Spain. PBMCs, B-cell-depleted T cells, or T cells were the source of the cDNA or gDNA that made up the material.

Under the authors' procedure: Using reference gene primer amplification, nucleated cell counts were estimated. Repertoires were generated with immunoSEQ multiplex PCR, while TCRdb's copy carries only in-frame clones and drops some. V and J calls and clone size follow that table, whereas D and trimming were derived from the DNA. Among fewer than 350,000 clones listed, 65% to 90% were seen once. The CDR3 has 17 amino acids. The germline CDR1 and CDR2 sequences are SGHVS and FNYEAQ. Trimming took off 5 bases at V and 1 base at J, with 18 bases between the two ends. This clone was recorded once. The sequence came from a woman in her sixties or seventies with active or convalescent COVID-19. The specimen sequenced was peripheral blood. The genes are TRBV7-6 and TRBJ1-5, with D possibly TRBD1 on 6 matching bases. Here the CDR3 reads CASSPLQGALSNQPQHF. The CDR3 DNA reads TGTGCCAGCAGCCCACTACAGGGAGCCTTGAGCAATCAGCCCCAGCATTTT.